Listed below are T cell receptor beta chains from one sample, sequenced in a study of blood T cells in healthy people across ages. TCRdb processed the 5' RACE reads anew with MiXCR; each CDR3 protein has one entry. The sample has 1.8 million or so distinct CDR3 sequences; more than 35% are singletons. Sequencing was done on a sample of blood. These receptors came from a human donor in good health. Each CDR3 is given with its conserved first and last residue. The order of the fields is D gene, clone size, J gene, V gene, CDR3 protein, CDR3 DNA. The D gene is left open where the match is weak. Expanded clones are given a class, and other clones once, few, many or no size at all.

D gene: .; clone size: .; J gene: TRBJ1-5; V gene: TRBV2; CDR3 protein: CASSGQGPWPQHF; CDR3 DNA: TGTGCCAGCAGTGGGCAGGGGCCATGGCCCCAGCATTTT
D gene: .; clone size: few; J gene: TRBJ2-5; V gene: TRBV20-1; CDR3 protein: CSARGSGRETQYF; CDR3 DNA: TGCAGTGCTAGAGGATCCGGGAGAGAGACCCAGTACTTC
D gene: .; clone size: .; J gene: TRBJ2-1; V gene: TRBV6-2/TRBV6-3; CDR3 protein: CATSWGASYNEQFF; CDR3 DNA: TGTGCCACTTCATGGGGGGCCTCCTACAATGAGCAGTTCTTC
D gene: .; clone size: .; J gene: TRBJ1-5; V gene: TRBV3-1; CDR3 protein: CASSQHGENQPQHF; CDR3 DNA: TGTGCCAGCAGCCAGCACGGGGAAAATCAGCCCCAGCATTTT
D gene: .; clone size: few; J gene: TRBJ2-3; V gene: TRBV5-1; CDR3 protein: CASSPRVGYTDTQYF; CDR3 DNA: TGCGCCAGCAGCCCTCGGGTAGGGTACACAGATACGCAGTATTTT
D gene: TRBD1; clone size: .; J gene: TRBJ1-5; V gene: TRBV24-1; CDR3 protein: CATSDQTGVNQPQHF; CDR3 DNA: TGTGCCACCAGTGACCAAACAGGGGTGAATCAGCCCCAGCATTTT
D gene: TRBD2; clone size: .; J gene: TRBJ2-3; V gene: TRBV5-6; CDR3 protein: CASSREDTRYF; CDR3 DNA: TGTGCCAGCAGCCGGGAGGATACGCGGTATTTT
D gene: TRBD1; clone size: many; J gene: TRBJ2-1; V gene: TRBV27; CDR3 protein: CASSTGGAGWEQFF; CDR3 DNA: TGTGCCAGCAGTACAGGGGGCGCGGGTTGGGAGCAGTTCTTC
D gene: TRBD1; clone size: .; J gene: TRBJ2-1; V gene: TRBV13; CDR3 protein: CASIYSGTGFMKFF; CDR3 DNA: TGTGCCAGCATATACTCCGGGACAGGCTTTATGAAGTTCTTC
D gene: .; clone size: .; J gene: TRBJ1-2; V gene: TRBV7-2; CDR3 protein: CASSYDGNGYTF; CDR3 DNA: TGTGCCAGCAGCTACGACGGGAATGGCTACACCTTC
D gene: TRBD1; clone size: .; J gene: TRBJ2-3; V gene: TRBV12-3/TRBV12-4; CDR3 protein: CASSWDRPAYF; CDR3 DNA: TGTGCCAGCAGTTGGGACAGGCCTGCGTATTTT
D gene: TRBD2; clone size: few; J gene: TRBJ2-5; V gene: TRBV9; CDR3 protein: CASSVVGSGGNQETQYF; CDR3 DNA: TGCGCCAGCAGCGTAGTTGGTAGCGGGGGGAACCAAGAGACCCAGTACTTC
D gene: .; clone size: few; J gene: TRBJ2-7; V gene: TRBV3-1; CDR3 protein: CASSQLGGEQYF; CDR3 DNA: TGTGCCAGCAGCCAACTTGGCGGGGAGCAGTACTTC
D gene: TRBD1; clone size: .; J gene: TRBJ1-2; V gene: TRBV2; CDR3 protein: CASSEAHSGTGNYGYTF; CDR3 DNA: TGTGCCAGCAGTGAAGCGCATTCAGGGACAGGGAACTATGGCTACACCTTC
D gene: TRBD1; clone size: .; J gene: TRBJ2-4; V gene: TRBV28; CDR3 protein: CASSLAQGGIQYF; CDR3 DNA: TGTGCCAGCAGTTTAGCACAGGGGGGCATTCAGTACTTC
D gene: .; clone size: few; J gene: TRBJ2-5; V gene: TRBV5-4; CDR3 protein: CASSLPKTGKETQYF; CDR3 DNA: TGTGCCAGCAGCTTACCAAAAACAGGAAAAGAGACCCAGTACTTC
D gene: .; clone size: few; J gene: TRBJ2-7; V gene: TRBV21-1; CDR3 protein: CASSKAGGLAEPYEQYF; CDR3 DNA: TGTGCCAGCAGCAAAGCAGGTGGACTAGCAGAGCCCTACGAGCAGTACTTC
D gene: .; clone size: few; J gene: TRBJ2-5; V gene: TRBV12-3/TRBV12-4; CDR3 protein: CASSPSRSVPGQQQETQYF; CDR3 DNA: TGTGCCAGCAGCCCCAGCCGAAGCGTTCCGGGGCAGCAACAAGAGACCCAGTACTTC
D gene: TRBD2; clone size: .; J gene: TRBJ2-3; V gene: TRBV5-5; CDR3 protein: CASSPSGVADTRYF; CDR3 DNA: TGTGCCAGCAGCCCTAGCGGGGTCGCAGATACGCGGTATTTT
D gene: .; clone size: .; J gene: TRBJ2-7; V gene: TRBV14; CDR3 protein: CASSLIGTEQYF; CDR3 DNA: TGTGCCAGCAGCCTTATCGGGACAGAGCAGTACTTC
D gene: .; clone size: .; J gene: TRBJ2-7; V gene: TRBV21-1; CDR3 protein: CASSNRAQLYEQYF; CDR3 DNA: TGTGCCAGCAGCAACCGGGCCCAGTTATACGAGCAGTACTTC
D gene: TRBD1; clone size: .; J gene: TRBJ2-3; V gene: TRBV27; CDR3 protein: CASSPRTGGGWDTQYF; CDR3 DNA: TGTGCCAGCAGTCCCCGGACAGGGGGCGGATGGGATACGCAGTATTTT
D gene: .; clone size: once; J gene: TRBJ1-1; V gene: TRBV12-3/TRBV12-4; CDR3 protein: CASSLVGGDSFGIAFF; CDR3 DNA: TGTGCCAGCAGTTTAGTAGGTGGGGATAGCTTTGGGATAGCTTTCTTT
D gene: .; clone size: .; J gene: TRBJ1-5; V gene: TRBV7-8; CDR3 protein: CASSPSRVVRNQPQHF; CDR3 DNA: TGTGCCAGCAGCCCTTCCCGGGTAGTTCGCAATCAGCCCCAGCATTTT
D gene: .; clone size: .; J gene: TRBJ2-5; V gene: TRBV4-1; CDR3 protein: CASSQPTGRDQETQYF; CDR3 DNA: TGCGCCAGCAGCCAACCGACAGGGAGGGACCAAGAGACCCAGTACTTC
D gene: .; clone size: .; J gene: TRBJ2-3; V gene: TRBV3-1; CDR3 protein: CASRARGARTDTQYF; CDR3 DNA: TGTGCCAGCAGGGCTCGGGGGGCGCGAACAGATACGCAGTATTTT
D gene: TRBD1; clone size: few; J gene: TRBJ1-2; V gene: TRBV11-3; CDR3 protein: CASSFAQGDGYTF; CDR3 DNA: TGTGCCAGCAGCTTCGCGCAGGGGGATGGCTACACCTTC
D gene: TRBD2; clone size: few; J gene: TRBJ2-1; V gene: TRBV5-1; CDR3 protein: CASSLGTNGAEQFF; CDR3 DNA: TGCGCCAGCAGCCTCGGGACTAACGGGGCGGAGCAGTTCTTC
D gene: TRBD1; clone size: few; J gene: TRBJ1-2; V gene: TRBV6-2/TRBV6-3; CDR3 protein: CASSWTGTNYGYTF; CDR3 DNA: TGTGCCAGCAGCTGGACAGGAACGAACTATGGCTACACCTTC
D gene: .; clone size: .; J gene: TRBJ2-7; V gene: TRBV6-5; CDR3 protein: CASSSGTNTPVYEQYF; CDR3 DNA: TGTGCCAGCAGTTCGGGGACAAACACACCCGTCTACGAGCAGTACTTC
D gene: .; clone size: .; J gene: TRBJ2-7; V gene: TRBV28; CDR3 protein: CASSSDRRGAYEQYF; CDR3 DNA: TGTGCCAGCAGTTCCGACAGGAGAGGGGCCTACGAGCAGTACTTC
D gene: .; clone size: .; J gene: TRBJ2-1; V gene: TRBV15; CDR3 protein: CATSREIRYNEQFF; CDR3 DNA: TGTGCCACCAGCAGAGAGATCCGATACAATGAGCAGTTCTTC
D gene: .; clone size: .; J gene: TRBJ1-1; V gene: TRBV7-9; CDR3 protein: CASSFNRVDEAFF; CDR3 DNA: TGTGCCAGCAGCTTTAACAGGGTTGATGAAGCTTTCTTT
D gene: TRBD2; clone size: .; J gene: TRBJ2-3; V gene: TRBV19; CDR3 protein: CASSSRLAEDTDTQYF; CDR3 DNA: TGTGCCAGTAGTTCCAGACTAGCGGAGGACACAGATACGCAGTATTTT
D gene: .; clone size: .; J gene: TRBJ2-7; V gene: TRBV4-3; CDR3 protein: CASSHWDLGEQYF; CDR3 DNA: TGCGCCAGCAGCCATTGGGACTTGGGTGAGCAGTACTTC
D gene: .; clone size: .; J gene: TRBJ2-5; V gene: TRBV13; CDR3 protein: CAGSLQGTQETQYF; CDR3 DNA: TGTGCCGGCAGCTTACAGGGAACCCAAGAGACCCAGTACTTC
D gene: .; clone size: .; J gene: TRBJ1-6; V gene: TRBV2; CDR3 protein: CASRAPGYNSPLHF; CDR3 DNA: TGTGCCAGCAGGGCGCCGGGGTATAATTCACCCCTCCACTTT
D gene: .; clone size: few; J gene: TRBJ1-4; V gene: TRBV10-3; CDR3 protein: CAISESAGPNEKLFF; CDR3 DNA: TGTGCCATCAGTGAGTCGGCAGGACCTAATGAAAAACTGTTTTTT
D gene: .; clone size: .; J gene: TRBJ1-4; V gene: TRBV24-1; CDR3 protein: CATSDPRGGADEKLFF; CDR3 DNA: TGTGCCACCAGTGATCCACGGGGGGGTGCGGATGAAAAACTGTTTTTT